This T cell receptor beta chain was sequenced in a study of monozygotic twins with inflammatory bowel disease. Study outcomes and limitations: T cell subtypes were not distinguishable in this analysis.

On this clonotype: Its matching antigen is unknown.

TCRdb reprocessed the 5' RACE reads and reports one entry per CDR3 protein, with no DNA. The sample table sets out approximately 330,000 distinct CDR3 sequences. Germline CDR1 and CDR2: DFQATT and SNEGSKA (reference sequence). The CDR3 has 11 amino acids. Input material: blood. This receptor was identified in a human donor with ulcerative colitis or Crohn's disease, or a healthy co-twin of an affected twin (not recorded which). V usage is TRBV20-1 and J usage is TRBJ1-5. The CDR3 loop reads CSAQGFQPQHF.